This T cell receptor beta chain is from a study of shared clonotypes between healthy human individuals. For the study at large: CD8 memory received one plate per donor, CD8 naive two, CD4 memory three and CD4 naive three.

CDR1 and CDR2 from the germline V gene are SGHRS and YFSETQ. This CDR3 contains 14 residues. V lost 0 bases and J 4 bases, leaving 11 bases between the germline ends. Method: immunoSEQ multiplex PCR; TCRdb's copy keeps in-frame clones and lacks some. The sample holds around 2,000,000 clones, around 93% seen once. It was CD45RO-negative cells, positively selected for CCR7, that made up naive CD8 cells, with terminally differentiated effector memory CD45RA+ cells excluded. With regard to this clone: Its specificity is unknown.

General study points: Despite large depth, rarefaction showed incomplete sorted-subset sequencing. Compared with memory subsets, naive subsets generally had larger estimated richness. Owing to a small donor count, the genetic and exposure-history diversity represented was limited.

The chain has TRBV5-1 and TRBJ2-7, with D perhaps TRBD2 (6 bases). This receptor was taken from a young man in good health. Some clones in this sample may be carry-over from other donors' samples. The specimen sequenced was naive CD8+ T cells from PBMCs. CDR3 nucleotides: TGCGCCAGCAGCTTGGGTCGGCGGGAATACGAGCAGTACTTC. Translated, it gives CASSLGRREYEQYF.